One sample yielded the 25 T cell receptor beta chains listed below, sequenced in a study of lymphopenia after photon versus proton radiotherapy. Assay used: immunoSEQ multiplex PCR; TCRdb lists only in-frame clones, some missing. This sample has approximately 70,000 clones, with around 90% found just once. The input for sequencing was peripheral blood, taken from a patient treated with proton-based radiotherapy. Source of these receptors: a man older than 75 with esophageal cancer.

This chain joins TRBV18 and TRBJ1-6, with D unclear. The CDR3 totals 14 residues. Germline-derived CDR1 and CDR2 are KGHSH and LQKENI. With 4 bases removed from V and 12 bases from J, the gap between germline ends came to 16 bases. CDR3 sequence (DNA): TGTGCCAGCTCACTAGGTGGCCCGGAGGGACCCCTCCACTTT. Its translation: CASSLGGPEGPLHF.

V gene TRBV30 combines with J gene TRBJ1-1; perhaps TRBD1 as D (5 bases). The V gene's germline CDR1 is GTSNPN and CDR2 SVGIG (reference sequence). The CDR3 loop spans 15 amino acids. V shed 3 bases and J shed 1 base, with 15 bases lying between them. The CDR3 sequence is CAWRDTGAGNTEAFF. CDR3 nucleotides: TGTGCCTGGAGGGACACTGGAGCGGGGAACACTGAAGCTTTCTTT.

There are a few counts of this clone. The V and J genes are TRBV6-5 and TRBJ2-5; 11 positions agree with TRBD2. There are 15 residues in the CDR3. V lost 5 bases and J lost 2; bases outside the gene matches: 4. Per germline, CDR1 MNHEY and CDR2 SVGAGI. The CDR3 coding sequence is TGTGCCAGCAGTCCCTTAGCGGGAGGGCAAGAGACCCAGTACTTC. Its translation: CASSPLAGGQETQYF.

The rearrangement links TRBV9 to TRBJ2-1; 8 nucleotides match TRBD1. CDR1 is SGDLS and CDR2 is YYNGEE in the germline V gene. CDR3 size: 16 residues. V shed 3 bases and J 4 bases; nucleotides not matched to a gene: 9. DNA for the CDR3: TGTGCCAGCAGCGAGAGGACGGGGACAGGATACAATGAGCAGTTCTTC. It is translated as CASSERTGTGYNEQFF.

The chain carries TRBV19 and TRBJ1-2; 10 bases match TRBD1. The germline V gene encodes CDR1 LNHDA and CDR2 SQIVND (reference sequence). The CDR3 runs to 17 residues. The J segment lost 4 bases and the V segment lost 5 bases, leaving 13 bases of the junction unmatched. The CDR3 reads CASSPDRGQSSGYGYTF. DNA for the CDR3: TGTGCCAGTAGTCCTGACAGGGGGCAAAGCAGTGGCTATGGCTACACCTTC.

The chain couples TRBV5-6 to TRBJ1-2; 9 nucleotides align to TRBD1. The germline V gene encodes CDR1 SGHDT and CDR2 YYEEEE. V trimming: 4 bases; J trimming: 4 bases; junction bases outside the gene matches: 11. The CDR3 totals 16 residues. CDR3 nucleotides: TGTGCCAGCAGCCCCACAGGGGGCAATGTCGTCTATGGCTACACCTTC. It yields the protein CASSPTGGNVVYGYTF.

The V and J genes are TRBV11-2 and TRBJ1-1, with D perhaps matching TRBD1 (6 bases). V lost 3 bases to trimming and J lost 3 bases, with 14 bases between them. CDR1 and CDR2 (germline): SGHAT, FQNNGV. The CDR3 is 15 amino acids. CDR3 DNA sequence: TGTGCCAGCAGCTTTAATCAAGGGGGGGACACTGAAGCTTTCTTT. Translating it yields CASSFNQGGDTEAFF. Looking up the rest from reference TRBV11-2 and TRBJ1-1 gives the full variable domain: EAGVAQSPRYKIIEKRQSVAFWCNPISGHATLYWYQQILGQGPKLLIQFQNNGVVDDSQLPKDRFSAERLKGVDSTLKIQPAKLEDSAVYLCASSFNQGGDTEAFFGQGTRLTVV.

This chain connects TRBV11-3 to TRBJ2-7; 13 bases align to TRBD2. Germline values: CDR1 SGHNT, CDR2 YENEEA. V dropped 1 base and J dropped 8; count of bases not matched to a gene: 2. CDR3 length equals 14 residues. The chain's CDR3 is CASSLGLAGGQQYF. The DNA of the CDR3 is TGTGCCAGCAGCTTAGGACTAGCGGGAGGCCAGCAGTACTTC.

This clone came up a few times. The chain uses TRBV4-2 and TRBJ1-6; 8 bases map to TRBD1. Germline V gene data show CDR1 as LGHNA and CDR2 as YNFKEQ. The CDR3 is made up of 17 amino acids. J was trimmed by 6 bases and V by 0 bases; bases with no gene match: 7. The CDR3 DNA follows: TGTGCCAGCAGCCAAGATGGAGAAGGGACAGGTAATTCACCCCTCCACTTT. It is translated as CASSQDGEGTGNSPLHF.

The chain joins TRBV29-1 to TRBJ2-3; 12 nucleotides match TRBD2. The CDR3 contains 15 residues. V was clipped by 4 bases and J by 2 bases; unmatched bases: 4. Per germline, CDR1 SQVTM and CDR2 ANQGSEA. The CDR3 region has the DNA TGCAGCGTTGGGACTAGCGGGGACTCCACAGATACGCAGTATTTT. This codes for CSVGTSGDSTDTQYF.

The chain joins TRBV19 to TRBJ2-3; D is unresolved. CDR1 and CDR2 (germline): LNHDA, SQIVND (reference sequence). The CDR3 consists of 13 residues. V was trimmed by 3 bases and J by 5 bases, leaving 9 bases between them. In nucleotides, the CDR3 is TGTGCCAGTAGTATTGGACCCCGAGATACGCAGTATTTT. Translating gives CASSIGPRDTQYF.

The CDR3 is CAWSVTIGQSGQPQHF. The CDR3, as DNA: TGTGCCTGGAGTGTAACCATAGGACAGTCTGGACAGCCCCAGCATTTT. The chain is built from TRBV30 and TRBJ1-5; D perhaps matches TRBD1 (6 bases). There are 16 residues in the CDR3. The V gene lost 0 bases and the J gene lost 7 bases, with 19 bases spanning the gap. Germline CDR1 is GTSNPN and CDR2 is SVGIG (reference sequence).

The V and J genes are TRBV19 and TRBJ2-7; unclear D gene. Germline V gene sequence: CDR1 LNHDA, CDR2 SQIVND (reference sequence). Trimming stripped 5 bases from V and 0 bases from J, with 8 bases between. This CDR3 spans 13 amino acids. CDR3 protein: CASSWSSSYEQYF. CDR3 nucleotide sequence: TGTGCCAGTAGTTGGTCCAGCTCCTACGAGCAGTACTTC.

The chain combines TRBV7-9 with TRBJ1-2; TRBD1 might be the D (6 bases). The V end lost 6 bases, the J end lost 6 bases, and 11 bases lay between the germline ends. This CDR3 is 12 amino acids long. Germline V gene data show CDR1 as SEHNR and CDR2 as FQNEAQ (reference sequence). The CDR3 DNA reads TGTGCCAGCAGTATCGGACAGAATGGCTACACCTTC. Translated: CASSIGQNGYTF.

The chain employs TRBV29-1 and TRBJ2-5; possibly TRBD1 for D (6 bases). The germline CDR1 and CDR2 sequences are SQVTM and ANQGSEA. The CDR3 has 13 residues. Trimming took off 1 base at V and 5 bases at J, with 11 bases between the two ends. CDR3 protein: CSVEGQAVETQYF. The CDR3, as DNA: TGCAGCGTTGAAGGACAGGCAGTGGAGACCCAGTACTTC.

The chain links TRBV7-2 to TRBJ1-4; TRBD1 agrees at 11 bases. The CDR3 contains 18 residues. V lost 4 bases, J lost 7 bases, and 14 bases stayed unmatched. Germline V gene data show CDR1 as SGHTA and CDR2 as FQGNSA. CDR3 amino acids: CASSSGQGGGRFGEKLFF. CDR3 sequence (DNA): TGTGCCAGCAGCTCGGGACAGGGGGGAGGGAGGTTTGGTGAAAAACTGTTTTTT.

V usage is TRBV7-8 and J usage is TRBJ2-7; TRBD2 is a possible D gene (5 bases). This CDR3 is built from 16 residues. Per germline, CDR1 SGHVS and CDR2 FQNEAQ. V gave up 0 bases and J gave up 4 bases, with 16 bases separating them. The DNA for the CDR3 is TGTGCCAGCAGCTTAGCCCCTCCAGGACTGCCGTACGAGCAGTACTTC. This codes for CASSLAPPGLPYEQYF.

This clone is a singleton in its sample. The rearrangement uses TRBV30 and TRBJ1-3, with D perhaps matching TRBD1 (5 bases). Between the trimmed V and J ends, which lost 0 bases and 4 bases, there was a span of 7 bases. This CDR3 spans 13 amino acids. Germline-derived CDR1 and CDR2 are GTSNPN and SVGIG (reference sequence). The CDR3 spells CAWSVDSGNTIYF. The CDR3 DNA is TGTGCCTGGAGTGTAGACAGCGGAAACACCATATATTTT.

The chain joins TRBV7-6 to TRBJ2-7; D is unresolved. The CDR3 loop spans 13 amino acids. Trimming removed 5 bases at V and 4 bases at J, with 12 bases between. From germline, CDR1 is SGHVS and CDR2 FNYEAQ. CDR3 DNA: TGTGCCAGCAGCCCAGGACCGAATTACGAGCAGTACTTC. Protein sequence: CASSPGPNYEQYF.

The chain links TRBV2 to TRBJ1-4; D is uncertain. This CDR3 has 14 amino acids. Trimming shortened V by 3 bases and J by 1 base, and 6 bases separated the two germline ends. The germline V gene encodes CDR1 SNHLY and CDR2 FYNNEI. In DNA, the CDR3 is TGTGCCAGCAGTGAGGCAGGAACTAATGAAAAACTGTTTTTT. Translation gives CASSEAGTNEKLFF.

This sequence joins TRBV10-3 and TRBJ2-1; 12 bases are a match to TRBD2. The germline V gene encodes CDR1 ENHRY and CDR2 SYGVKD. With V trimmed by 7 bases and J by 10 bases, 11 bases remained unmatched. The CDR3 has 15 amino acids. CDR3 sequence (DNA): TGTGCCATCACCCAGAGCCTAGCGGGGGGGTTCGAGCAGTTCTTC. Translating gives CAITQSLAGGFEQFF.

The table lists this clone with a few counts. The chain recombines TRBV6-5 with TRBJ2-5; 7 bases fit TRBD2. The CDR3 spans 14 residues. CDR1 and CDR2 (germline): MNHEY, SVGAGI. The J segment lost 6 bases and the V segment lost 2 bases, leaving 6 bases of the junction unmatched. CDR3 DNA sequence: TGTGCCAGCAGTTACGGGCAGGGAGGGAAGACCCAGTACTTC. Amino acid sequence: CASSYGQGGKTQYF.

As for this clone: The sample contains more than one DNA sequence encoding this CDR3. This chain uses TRBV10-3 with TRBJ2-3, with 8 bases that match TRBD1. Trimming took 3 bases from V and 6 from J; bases not matched to a gene: 14. CDR1 is ENHRY and CDR2 is SYGVKD in the germline V gene. The CDR3 runs 17 residues. The CDR3, as DNA: TGTGCCATCAGTGAATGGTCTGGGACAGGAATCACGGATACGCAGTATTTT. Translating it yields CAISEWSGTGITDTQYF.

V gene TRBV5-4 combines with J gene TRBJ1-2, with no clear D. Germline loops: CDR1 SGHNT, CDR2 YYREEE (reference sequence). CDR3 size: 13 residues. Trimming took 4 bases from V and 8 from J, leaving 15 bases between them. Written as DNA, the CDR3 is TGTGCCAGCAGCGAAAGAAACCACTGGGGCTACACCTTC. It yields the protein CASSERNHWGYTF. Full variable domain (rest looked up from reference TRBV5-4 and TRBJ1-2): ETGVTQSPTHLIKTRGQQVTLRCSSQSGHNTVSWYQQALGQGPQFIFQYYREEENGRGNFPPRFSGLQFPNYSSELNVNALELDDSALYLCASSERNHWGYTFGSGTRLTVV.

The V and J genes are TRBV11-2 and TRBJ2-3; unclear D gene. CDR3 size: 11 residues. CDR1 and CDR2 (germline): SGHAT, FQNNGV. V lost 4 bases to trimming and J lost 7 bases, with 6 bases between them. The CDR3 region is CASSWVNTQYF. The CDR3 nucleotides are TGTGCCAGCAGCTGGGTGAATACGCAGTATTTT.